The 9 T cell receptor beta chains below all came from one sample that was sequenced in a study of neurological immune-mediated disorders. TCRdb used MiXCR to reprocess the 5' RACE reads, holding one entry per CDR3 protein. The top ten clones hold 1% to 1.5% of a sample with some 120,000 distinct CDR3 sequences, roughly 3.2% of them seen once. Sequencing used PBMCs. Source of these receptors: a woman in her 30s with multiple sclerosis.

This clonotype was picked up many times. The CDR3 loop reads CASSSLGGGAYNEQFF. The CDR3 DNA reads as TGTGCCAGCAGCTCTCTTGGGGGCGGTGCCTACAATGAGCAGTTCTTC. The chain joins TRBV3-1 to TRBJ2-1; D may be TRBD1 (6 bases). Trimming left V 5 bases short and J 2 bases short, with 16 bases between. The CDR3 length is 16 residues. The germline V gene encodes CDR1 LGHDT and CDR2 YNNKEL (reference sequence).

The chain links TRBV5-4 to TRBJ2-2; a possible D gene is TRBD2 (6 bases). Germline CDR1 is SGHNT and CDR2 is YYREEE (reference sequence). The V end lost 4 bases, the J end lost 4 bases, and 17 bases lay between the germline ends. The CDR3 consists of 16 residues. In DNA, the CDR3 is TGTGCCAGCAGCCTCCCCTACGGGGGTCGCACCGGGGAGCTGTTTTTT. Protein sequence: CASSLPYGGRTGELFF.

This clonotype was observed at least ten times. V gene TRBV4-1 combines with J gene TRBJ2-2, with TRBD1 matching 8 bases. The germline CDR1 and CDR2 sequences are MGHRA and YSYEKL. CDR3 size: 17 residues. The V segment lost 0 bases and the J segment 4 bases; nucleotides outside the gene matches: 7. CDR3 region: CASSQDRTGRSTGELFF. As DNA, the CDR3 is TGCGCCAGCAGCCAAGATCGGACAGGGCGGAGCACCGGGGAGCTGTTTTTT.

This clonotype was observed at least ten times. The genes are TRBV5-6 and TRBJ2-5; TRBD2 aligns across 7 bases. This CDR3 spans 14 amino acids. The germline V gene encodes CDR1 SGHDT and CDR2 YYEEEE. The V and J ends lost 0 bases and 5 bases, in that order; junction bases with no gene match: 4. The CDR3 spells CASSLALAQETQYF. For the CDR3, the DNA is TGTGCCAGCAGCTTGGCACTAGCGCAGGAGACCCAGTACTTC.

This clonotype was seen many times. The chain recombines TRBV5-1 with TRBJ2-2, with D hard to call. Germline V gives CDR1 SGHRS, CDR2 YFSETQ. The CDR3 is 16 residues long. With 0 bases removed from V and 0 bases from J, the gap between germline ends came to 9 bases. CDR3 in amino acids: CASSLVVASNTGELFF. CDR3 in DNA: TGCGCCAGCAGCTTGGTGGTAGCCTCGAACACCGGGGAGCTGTTTTTT.

Ten or more counts support this clonotype. V usage is TRBV12-3 or TRBV12-4 and J usage is TRBJ2-7; D is undetermined. The CDR3 contains 12 residues. Between the trimmed V and J ends, which lost 4 bases and 2 bases, there was a span of 6 bases. Here the CDR3 reads CASSSTAYEQYF. The CDR3 bases are TGTGCCAGCAGTTCCACTGCCTACGAGCAGTACTTC.

This clonotype has ten or more counts. The CDR3 region is CASRSPGQGFDQPQHF. CDR3 in DNA: TGTGCCAGCAGGTCTCCGGGACAGGGATTCGATCAGCCCCAGCATTTT. The chain joins TRBV6-6 to TRBJ1-5, with 9 nucleotides matching TRBD1. CDR1 and CDR2 (germline): MNHNY, SVGAGI (reference sequence). The CDR3 contains 16 residues. V lost 6 bases and J lost 5; bases outside the gene matches: 11.

This clonotype was seen at least ten times. The chain combines TRBV9 with TRBJ2-1; no firm D call. V shed 0 bases and J shed 0 bases, with 7 bases lying between them. CDR1 and CDR2 (germline): SGDLS, YYNGEE. This CDR3 comprises 15 residues. CDR3 nucleotides: TGTGCCAGCAGCGTAGACCCCTACTCCTACAATGAGCAGTTCTTC. Translation gives CASSVDPYSYNEQFF.

This clonotype occurred many times. The J gene is TRBJ1-5, the V gene TRBV12-3 or TRBV12-4; D is undetermined. V lost 3 bases and J lost 3, with 9 bases in between. This CDR3 has 14 amino acids. CDR3 nucleotides: TGTGCCAGCAGTTTTTATACGACCAATCAGCCCCAGCATTTT. It specifies CASSFYTTNQPQHF.